Below are 6 T cell receptor beta chains sequenced from a single sample in a study of OX40 agonist ivuxolimab in advanced cancers. To prepare the library, the immunoSEQ multiplex PCR assay was applied. The immuneACCESS repertoire file appears here via TCRdb, limited to in-frame rearrangements. These files lack a portion of the clones; in checked studies, under half of the deficit traces to unresolved V genes, and the cause of the others is not known. A total of some 50,000 clones appear in this sample, 70% to 90% of them only once. The top ten hold roughly 0.69% of the sample. This sample comprised CD4+ or CD8+ T cells sorted from blood, obtained in a trial of the OX40 agonist ivuxolimab. These receptor sequences come from an adult with an advanced solid tumor such as melanoma, head and neck, liver or kidney cancer.

This clone has more than one count but fewer than ten. The CDR3 nucleotides read TGTGCCAGTAGTACAGGGCCCCAGCCCCAGCATTTT. Amino acids: CASSTGPQPQHF. This chain links TRBV19 with TRBJ1-5; the D gene is possibly TRBD1 (5 bases). Between the trimmed V and J ends, which lost 4 bases and 7 bases, there was a span of 8 bases. Germline V lookup: CDR1 LNHDA, CDR2 SQIVND (reference sequence). The CDR3 runs to 12 residues.

This clone occurred once. This chain connects TRBV9 to TRBJ1-3; D is ambiguous. CDR1 is SGDLS and CDR2 is YYNGEE in the germline V gene. V was pared by 0 bases and J by 6 bases, with 13 bases between. The CDR3 runs 15 residues. The CDR3 region is CASSVGGPALNTIYF. CDR3 bases: TGTGCCAGCAGCGTAGGAGGACCCGCGTTAAACACCATATATTTT.

The chain links TRBV15 to TRBJ1-1; 9 bases map to TRBD1. CDR3 size: 15 residues. Losses at the gene ends were 5 bases for V and 1 base for J; bases not matched to a gene: 5. CDR1 LNHNV and CDR2 YYDKDF come from the germline V gene (reference sequence). This CDR3 reads CATSFRDRENTEAFF. Written as DNA, the CDR3 is TGTGCCACCAGCTTTCGGGACAGGGAGAACACTGAAGCTTTCTTT.

The CDR3 sequence is CASSPLFPSGVGASPWEQYF. The CDR3 coding sequence is TGTGCCAGCAGCCCCCTTTTCCCGTCCGGGGTTGGTGCCAGCCCATGGGAGCAGTACTTC. This chain links TRBV5-5 with TRBJ2-7; D is possibly TRBD2 (5 bases). The CDR3 consists of 20 residues. V dropped 4 bases and J dropped 7 bases, with 36 bases sitting between them. Per germline, CDR1 SGHKS and CDR2 YYEKEE (reference sequence).

The rearrangement links TRBV5-1 to TRBJ2-3; TRBD2 agrees at 11 bases. The ends lost 0 bases at V and 5 bases at J; junction bases unmatched: 5. Germline loops: CDR1 SGHRS, CDR2 YFSETQ. The CDR3 is 16 residues long. The CDR3 coding sequence is TGCGCCAGCAGCTTGGGTAGCGGGGGGGCTGGAGATACGCAGTATTTT. Protein: CASSLGSGGAGDTQYF.

The chain uses TRBV5-1 and TRBJ2-2; weak D call: TRBD2 (5 bases). The CDR3 consists of 14 residues. Germline V lookup: CDR1 SGHRS, CDR2 YFSETQ. The germline V and J ends were trimmed by 4 bases and 0 bases, with 7 bases remaining between them. The CDR3 nucleotides read TGCGCCAGCAGCCCGGGGACGAACACCGGGGAGCTGTTTTTT. It encodes CASSPGTNTGELFF.